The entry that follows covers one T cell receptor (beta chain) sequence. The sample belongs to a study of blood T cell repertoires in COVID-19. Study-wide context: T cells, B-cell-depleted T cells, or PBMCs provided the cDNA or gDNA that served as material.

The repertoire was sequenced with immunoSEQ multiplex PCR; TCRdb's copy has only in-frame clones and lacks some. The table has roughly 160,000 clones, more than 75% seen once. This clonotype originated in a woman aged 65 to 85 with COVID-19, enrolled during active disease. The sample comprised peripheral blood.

CDR3 loop: CASSRTFRDRANYGYTF. CDR3 nucleotide sequence: TGTGCCAGCAGCCGAACTTTTCGGGACAGAGCTAACTATGGCTACACCTTC. The chain carries TRBV5-6 and TRBJ1-2; 7 nucleotides agree with TRBD1. V dropped 4 bases and J dropped 0; count of bases not matched to a gene: 12. Germline CDR1 and CDR2: SGHDT and YYEEEE. This CDR3 spans 17 amino acids.